Below, one TCR beta chain is given with its context. Its antigen is still unknown. This specimen comes from a study of identical twins. This CDR3 region has 14 residues. Per the germline V gene, CDR1 is MNHEY and CDR2 is SVGEGT. Trimming removed 2 bases from V and 7 bases from J; junction bases left unmatched: 5. Study-wide findings and caveats: Fewer insertions were carried by abundant cord blood beta clonotypes, but none was seen in memory repertoires. Shared out-of-frame alpha sequences (those common to twins) showed excess low generation probability. Weaker excess twin sharing was observed in beta out-of-frame sequences.

Template switching added a universal primer binding site, and final cDNA carried unique molecular identifiers. TCRdb passed the 5' RACE reads through MiXCR, listing each CDR3 protein once. This sample has roughly 250,000 distinct CDR3 sequences, with 11% to 15% found just once. This receptor was taken from a woman aged 18-30 years in good health. V gene TRBV6-2 or TRBV6-3 combines with J gene TRBJ1-5, with 7 bases lining up with TRBD1. Sequencing input: memory (CD45RO+) T cells sorted from blood. The CDR3 sequence: CASSYGGGWQPQHF. For the CDR3, the DNA is TGTGCCAGCAGTTACGGAGGGGGCTGGCAGCCCCAGCATTTT.